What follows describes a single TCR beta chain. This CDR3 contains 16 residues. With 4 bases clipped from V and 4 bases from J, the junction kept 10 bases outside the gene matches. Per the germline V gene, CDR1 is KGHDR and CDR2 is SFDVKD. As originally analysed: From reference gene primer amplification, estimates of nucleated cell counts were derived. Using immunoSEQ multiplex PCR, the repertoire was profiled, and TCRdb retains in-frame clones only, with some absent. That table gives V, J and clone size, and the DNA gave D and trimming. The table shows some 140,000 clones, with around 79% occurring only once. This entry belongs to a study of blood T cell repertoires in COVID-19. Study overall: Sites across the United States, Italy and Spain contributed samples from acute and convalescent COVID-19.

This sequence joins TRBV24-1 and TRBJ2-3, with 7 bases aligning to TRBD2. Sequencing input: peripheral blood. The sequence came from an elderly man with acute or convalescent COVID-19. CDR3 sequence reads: CATSDGLERGADTQYF. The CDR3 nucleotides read TGTGCCACCAGTGACGGACTAGAAAGGGGCGCAGATACGCAGTATTTT.